A single sample gave rise to the 32 T cell receptor beta chains below, sequenced in a study of cytomegalovirus exposure and HLA in healthy donors. The PCR contained 60 Vbeta and 13 Jbeta primers. Produced via immunoSEQ multiplex PCR; TCRdb's table is partial and in-frame only. The sample lists over 75,000 clones; more than 60% were seen once. Sequenced material: PBMCs. These receptors all come from a man aged 50 to 59 in good health and CMV-seropositive.

The chain couples TRBV9 to TRBJ1-1, with D possibly matching TRBD1 (5 bases). This CDR3 comprises 14 residues. V gave up 0 bases and J gave up 3 bases, with 9 bases separating them. Germline CDR1 reads SGDLS; CDR2 reads YYNGEE. This CDR3 reads CASSVAGVDTEAFF. CDR3 coding DNA: TGTGCCAGCAGCGTAGCGGGGGTGGACACTGAAGCTTTCTTT.

The genes are TRBV5-4 and TRBJ1-2, with D possibly TRBD1 on 6 matching bases. Germline V gene data show CDR1 as SGHNT and CDR2 as YYREEE (reference sequence). The V and J ends lost 0 bases and 1 base respectively, with 13 bases between them. The CDR3 spans 16 residues. The CDR3 DNA sequence: TGTGCCAGCAGCTTGGCCCGGGGGGCGGATAACTATGGCTACACCTTC. Protein sequence: CASSLARGADNYGYTF.

V and J are TRBV4-3 and TRBJ1-6; 8 nucleotides line up with TRBD1. Germline assignment: CDR1 LGHNA and CDR2 YSLEER. V gave up 3 bases and J gave up 0 bases; unmatched junction bases: 4. CDR3 size: 17 residues. CDR3: CASSQDRVSSYNSPLHF. CDR3 nucleotides: TGCGCCAGCAGCCAGGACAGGGTTAGCTCCTATAATTCACCCCTCCACTTT.

This clone was counted a few times. The rearrangement uses TRBV2 and TRBJ2-7; TRBD2 aligns across 7 bases. This CDR3 spans 15 amino acids. Trimming took 2 bases from V and 5 from J; bases not matched to a gene: 9. Germline lookup yields CDR1 SNHLY and CDR2 FYNNEI. In nucleotides, the CDR3 is TGTGCCAGCAGTGAAAGCGGGAAGATGTATCACGAGCAGTACTTC. This translates into CASSESGKMYHEQYF.

This clone was observed a few times. The V call is TRBV15, the J call TRBJ1-2; 7 bases line up with TRBD1. Germline V CDR1 and CDR2: LNHNV, YYDKDF (reference sequence). Losses at the gene ends were 4 bases for V and 6 bases for J; bases not matched to a gene: 8. This CDR3 has 14 amino acids. This CDR3 reads CATSTRTTGDGYTF. In DNA form, the CDR3 reads TGTGCCACCAGCACTCGAACCACAGGGGATGGCTACACCTTC.

The chain couples TRBV11-2 to TRBJ2-1; tentative D call: TRBD2 (6 bases). CDR3 length equals 14 residues. Germline V CDR1 and CDR2: SGHAT, FQNNGV. Trimming removed 4 bases from V and 0 bases from J, with 7 bases in between. CDR3 region: CASSSGLSYNEQFF. The CDR3 DNA sequence: TGTGCCAGCAGCTCGGGACTCTCCTACAATGAGCAGTTCTTC.

The chain recombines TRBV6-5 with TRBJ1-6; 7 nucleotides match TRBD1. The CDR3 sequence is 13 residues long. With 3 bases clipped from V and 8 bases from J, the junction kept 1 base outside the gene matches. CDR1 and CDR2 from the germline V gene are MNHEY and SVGAGI. This CDR3 is CASSYDRDSPLHF. The CDR3 region has the DNA TGTGCCAGCAGTTATGACAGGGATTCACCCCTCCACTTT.

The rearrangement joins TRBV12-5 to TRBJ1-4, with D maybe TRBD1 (5 bases). Trimming shortened V by 0 bases and J by 8 bases, and 13 bases separated the two germline ends. This CDR3 comprises 15 residues. Germline CDR1 and CDR2: LGHNT and FRNRAP. CDR3 in amino acids: CASGLVQGLPEKLFF. The CDR3 DNA is TGTGCTAGTGGTTTGGTTCAGGGTTTGCCAGAAAAACTGTTTTTT.

This chain joins TRBV5-1 and TRBJ1-6; 7 bases are a match to TRBD1. The CDR3 totals 14 residues. Trimming took 7 bases from V and 7 from J; bases not matched to a gene: 8. Germline lookup yields CDR1 SGHRS and CDR2 YFSETQ. The CDR3 reads CASQTGTANSPLHF. The CDR3 nucleotides read TGCGCCAGCCAAACCGGGACAGCCAATTCACCCCTCCACTTT.

This clone was found a few times. The chain couples TRBV19 to TRBJ2-1; 14 bases agree with TRBD2. The CDR3 runs to 17 residues. Germline V gives CDR1 LNHDA, CDR2 SQIVND (reference sequence). After removal of 6 bases from V and 4 bases from J, the junction contained 8 bases not matched to a gene. CDR3 protein: CASSLRLAGGRYNEQFF. DNA for the CDR3: TGTGCCAGTAGCCTTCGACTAGCGGGGGGGAGATACAATGAGCAGTTCTTC.

This clone was seen more than once but under ten times. The rearrangement joins TRBV28 to TRBJ1-1; the D gene is possibly TRBD1 (5 bases). Trimming cost V 7 bases and J 6 bases, with 12 bases left between them. CDR1 and CDR2 (germline): MDHEN, SYDVKM. The CDR3 contains 12 residues. The CDR3 spells CASKKPGSEAFF. The CDR3, as DNA: TGTGCCAGCAAAAAGCCAGGGTCTGAAGCTTTCTTT.

The sample holds one count of this clone. The chain employs TRBV18 and TRBJ2-5, with 9 nucleotides matching TRBD1. CDR3 length: 15 amino acids. J gave up 4 bases and V 4 bases, and 7 bases lay outside the gene matches. The germline CDR1 and CDR2 sequences are KGHSH and LQKENI. DNA of the CDR3: TGTGCCAGCTCACTGGAAGGGACAGGGCCAGAGACCCAGTACTTC. It yields the protein CASSLEGTGPETQYF.

The gene calls are TRBV2 and TRBJ2-3, with D maybe TRBD1 (6 bases). Germline V gives CDR1 SNHLY, CDR2 FYNNEI. V was trimmed by 6 bases and J by 2 bases, leaving 15 bases between them. The CDR3 loop spans 15 amino acids. CDR3 amino acids: CASRTGTPSTDTQYF. DNA for the CDR3: TGTGCCAGCAGAACCGGGACACCATCCACAGATACGCAGTATTTT.

In its sample, this clone was seen a few times. The V and J genes are TRBV6-6 and TRBJ1-1; D is unclear. The V and J ends lost 8 bases and 4 bases respectively, with 11 bases between them. The germline gives CDR1 MNHNY, CDR2 SVGAGI (reference sequence). This CDR3 region has 12 residues. CDR3: CASSGLGTEAFF. For the CDR3, the DNA is TGTGCCAGCTCCGGGTTGGGCACTGAAGCTTTCTTT.

This chain uses TRBV27 with TRBJ1-2; possible D gene TRBD1, 5 bases. This CDR3 comprises 14 residues. Looked up from germline, CDR1 is MNHEY and CDR2 is SMNVEV (reference sequence). Trimming took 6 bases from V and 7 from J, leaving 18 bases between them. CDR3 bases: TGTGCCAGCAGAGGGGTGGCAGACTCCCTTGGCTACACCTTC. Its translation: CASRGVADSLGYTF.

This chain uses TRBV29-1 with TRBJ1-2, with a weak D call TRBD1 (6 bases). Trimming removed 8 bases from V and 5 bases from J, with 18 bases in between. The CDR3 runs 13 residues. CDR1 SQVTM and CDR2 ANQGSEA come from the germline V gene. CDR3 protein: CSLTRRTDYGYTF. For the CDR3, the DNA is TGCAGCCTGACGAGGCGGACAGATTATGGCTACACCTTC.

CDR3 DNA sequence: TGCAGCGTTGAGTTCTTCTCTGGGGCCAACGTCCTGACTTTC. Its protein product is CSVEFFSGANVLTF. The V and J genes are TRBV29-1 and TRBJ2-6; D is unresolved. V lost 3 bases and J lost 0, with 6 bases in between. The CDR3 runs 14 residues. The germline CDR1 and CDR2 sequences are SQVTM and ANQGSEA.

As DNA, the CDR3 is TGTGCCAGCAGTGAAACGACAGGGGGGATTGATGGCTACACCTTC. Protein product: CASSETTGGIDGYTF. V is TRBV6-1 and J is TRBJ1-2; TRBD1 agrees at 9 bases. J was trimmed by 6 bases and V by 2 bases; bases with no gene match: 7. Germline CDR1 is MNHNS and CDR2 is SASEGT. The CDR3 loop spans 15 amino acids.

The rearrangement links TRBV5-8 to TRBJ2-7; D might be TRBD1 (6 bases). The germline CDR1 and CDR2 sequences are SGHTS and YDEGEE. The CDR3 totals 16 residues. V lost 0 bases to trimming and J lost 1 base, with 14 bases between them. The CDR3 sequence: CASSLAPAGQSYEQYF. CDR3 DNA sequence: TGTGCCAGCAGCTTGGCCCCTGCCGGACAGTCCTACGAGCAGTACTTC.

This clone was recorded once. The genes are TRBV29-1 and TRBJ1-4; 7 bases agree with TRBD1. Germline values: CDR1 SQVTM, CDR2 ANQGSEA. V lost 4 bases, J lost 3 bases, and 5 bases stayed unmatched. The CDR3 sequence is 14 residues long. The CDR3 protein is CSVGTGTANEKLFF. Written as DNA, the CDR3 is TGCAGCGTTGGAACCGGGACAGCTAATGAAAAACTGTTTTTT.

V and J are TRBV7-3 and TRBJ2-6; 10 bases agree with TRBD2. Germline V gene sequence: CDR1 SGHTA, CDR2 FQGTGA. This CDR3 has 17 residues. J lost 0 bases, V lost 1 base, and 0 bases had no gene match. The CDR3 region has the DNA TGTGCCAGCAGCTTAATAGCGGGGGGCTCTGGGGCCAACGTCCTGACTTTC. This gives the protein CASSLIAGGSGANVLTF.

The DNA for the CDR3 is TGCAGCGTGCAGTTATACACAGATACGCAGTATTTT. Amino acid sequence: CSVQLYTDTQYF. The chain recombines TRBV29-1 with TRBJ2-3; D remains unclear. The V end lost 6 bases, the J end lost 2 bases, and 9 bases lay between the germline ends. CDR1 and CDR2 (germline): SQVTM, ANQGSEA. This CDR3 comprises 12 residues.

The chain combines TRBV19 with TRBJ1-1, with 8 nucleotides matching TRBD1. The CDR3 sequence is 13 residues long. The junction had 5 bases not matched to a gene; V was cut back by 6 bases and J by 5 bases. CDR1 LNHDA and CDR2 SQIVND come from the germline V gene (reference sequence). CDR3 sequence reads: CASRGQGRTEAFF. DNA for the CDR3: TGTGCCAGTAGAGGACAGGGACGGACTGAAGCTTTCTTT.

The rearrangement joins TRBV6-5 to TRBJ1-6; the D gene is possibly TRBD1 (5 bases). The CDR3 length is 12 residues. Between the trimmed V and J ends, which lost 8 bases and 9 bases, there was a span of 11 bases. Germline-derived CDR1 and CDR2 are MNHEY and SVGAGI. The CDR3 sequence is CASRGGVSPLHF. CDR3 DNA sequence: TGTGCCAGCCGGGGGGGGGTTTCACCCCTCCACTTT.

For the CDR3, the DNA is TGTGCCAGCAGTGAAACTGGCAGGTCTAATTCACCCCTCCACTTT. Translated, it gives CASSETGRSNSPLHF. The V and J genes are TRBV6-1 and TRBJ1-6; D remains unclear. Germline V CDR1 and CDR2: MNHNS, SASEGT. The CDR3 length is 15 residues. Deletions cut 2 bases from V and 6 bases from J, with 11 bases between.

This clone has more than one count but fewer than ten. The chain employs TRBV5-1 and TRBJ1-5; D gene unclear. The CDR3 has 13 amino acids. Trimming pared 6 bases from V and 4 bases from J, leaving 11 bases between. The germline gives CDR1 SGHRS, CDR2 YFSETQ. The CDR3 DNA reads TGCGCCAGCAAATGGGGAGGGAATCAGCCCCAGCATTTT. Translated: CASKWGGNQPQHF.

This chain uses TRBV19 with TRBJ2-2, with D possibly matching TRBD1 (6 bases). Germline V gene sequence: CDR1 LNHDA, CDR2 SQIVND (reference sequence). The CDR3 extends over 16 amino acids. The V and J ends lost 3 bases and 4 bases respectively, with 15 bases between them. The CDR3 DNA reads as TGTGCCAGTAGTATCCCCGACAGGTTGGTCACCGGGGAGCTGTTTTTT. Its protein is CASSIPDRLVTGELFF.

A word on this clone: Sequence at one end of the junction differs from germline and may be a read error. The genes are TRBV6-1 and TRBJ1-6; D may be TRBD1 (6 bases). Germline values: CDR1 MNHNS, CDR2 SASEGT. There are 15 residues in the CDR3. The CDR3 sequence is CASSEYRAENSPLNF. The CDR3 region has the DNA TGTGCCAGCAGTGAATACAGGGCGGAGAATTCACCCCTCAACTTT.

The chain combines TRBV6-1 with TRBJ2-1; tentatively, D is TRBD1 (6 bases). The germline V gene encodes CDR1 MNHNS and CDR2 SASEGT. The CDR3 spans 14 residues. V was pared by 8 bases and J by 0 bases, with 11 bases between. The CDR3 nucleotides read TGTGCCAGCCGCCAGGGGAGCTCCTACAATGAGCAGTTCTTC. This encodes CASRQGSSYNEQFF.

The sample holds one count of this clone. V and J are TRBV5-1 and TRBJ2-5, with 12 bases matching TRBD1. The DNA end lines up better with TRBJ2-7; the J call may be wrong. Germline-derived CDR1 and CDR2 are SGHRS and YFSETQ. CDR3 size: 18 residues. The CDR3 bases are TGCGCCAGCAGCTTGGAGGCGGGGGGACAGGGGGCCTCCTACGAGCAGTACTTC. It translates to CASSLEAGGQGASYEQYF.

This clone has a handful of counts. The chain couples TRBV7-2 to TRBJ1-2; maybe TRBD1 (6 bases). Germline CDR1 and CDR2: SGHTA and FQGNSA. Trimming stripped 5 bases from V and 7 bases from J, with 14 bases between. This CDR3 is built from 13 residues. The CDR3 sequence: CASSPQTGTGYTF. Here the CDR3 DNA reads TGTGCCAGCAGCCCCCAGACAGGTACTGGCTACACCTTC.

Remarks on this clone: Compared with germline, one end of the junction differs, possibly owing to a read error. The chain joins TRBV6-6 to TRBJ1-5, with unresolved D. This CDR3 is built from 13 residues. The germline gives CDR1 MNHNY, CDR2 SVGAGI (reference sequence). The CDR3 coding sequence is TGTGCCAGCAGCAGAAATAGCAATCAGCCCCAGAATTTT. It codes for CASSRNSNQPQNF.